These 10 T cell receptor beta chains came from one sample sequenced in a study of blood T cells in healthy people across ages. A sample-barcoded 5' primer and a J-beta primer mix were used in a second PCR of roughly 6 to 11 cycles. TCRdb re-called the 5' RACE reads through MiXCR, storing one row per CDR3 protein. This table has 2 million or so distinct CDR3 sequences, around 50% appearing once. Input material: blood. The receptors stem from a woman in her 40s in good health.

This clonotype was recorded once. The chain combines TRBV28 with TRBJ2-1; D remains ambiguous. The germline CDR1 and CDR2 sequences are MDHEN and SYDVKM. Between the trimmed V and J ends, which lost 2 bases and 13 bases, there was a span of 18 bases. The CDR3 contains 14 residues. Here the CDR3 DNA reads TGTGCCAGCAGTTTAGACCGTATAAAAGAGACCCAGTTCTTC. Protein product: CASSLDRIKETQFF.

This clonotype has more than one count but fewer than ten. The chain's CDR3 is CASSTGALAVGRIRETQYF. CDR3 DNA: TGTGCCAGCAGCACCGGCGCCCTAGCGGTCGGTAGGATCCGAGAGACCCAGTACTTC. The chain recombines TRBV5-5 with TRBJ2-5; 7 nucleotides line up with TRBD2. The V and J ends lost 4 bases and 4 bases, in that order; junction bases with no gene match: 22. CDR3 length equals 19 residues. CDR1 is SGHKS and CDR2 is YYEKEE in the germline V gene (reference sequence).

This chain links TRBV7-6 with TRBJ2-1; 11 bases align to TRBD2. CDR1 and CDR2 (germline): SGHVS, FNYEAQ. The CDR3 runs 16 residues. Germline trimming cut 2 bases from V and 8 bases from J; bases unmatched to any gene: 8. Written as DNA, the CDR3 is TGTGCCAGCAGCTTATCCACTAGCGGGGGATGGGATGAGCAGTTCTTC. It is translated as CASSLSTSGGWDEQFF.

The rearrangement joins TRBV5-1 to TRBJ2-3, with TRBD1 as a possible D gene (6 bases). The CDR3 has 16 amino acids. Per the germline V gene, CDR1 is SGHRS and CDR2 is YFSETQ. The V end was cut by 4 bases, the J end by 2 bases, with 17 bases between. CDR3 protein: CASSLGAGRTTDTQYF. Written as DNA, the CDR3 is TGCGCCAGCAGCCTGGGGGCGGGCAGGACCACAGATACGCAGTATTTT. Full variable domain (remainder filled in from reference TRBV5-1 and TRBJ2-3): KAGVTQTPRYLIKTRGQQVTLSCSPISGHRSVSWYQQTPGQGLQFLFEYFSETQRNKGNFPGRFSGRQFSNSRSEMNVSTLELGDSALYLCASSLGAGRTTDTQYFGPGTRLTVL.

The chain carries TRBV20-1 and TRBJ1-5; 8 nucleotides align to TRBD1. CDR3 length: 15 residues. The germline CDR1 and CDR2 sequences are DFQATT and SNEGSKA (reference sequence). J was trimmed by 7 bases and V by 3 bases; bases with no gene match: 11. The CDR3 reads CSARFAATGGQPQHF. The CDR3 DNA reads as TGCAGTGCTAGGTTTGCCGCCACAGGGGGGCAGCCCCAGCATTTT.

The J gene is TRBJ2-1, the V gene TRBV29-1, with D tentatively TRBD2 (6 bases). Germline CDR1 is SQVTM and CDR2 is ANQGSEA. The V end lost 7 bases, the J end lost 0 bases, and 16 bases lay between the germline ends. The CDR3 totals 15 residues. In DNA form, the CDR3 reads TGCAGCGCTTCTCTAGCGCCCAGCTCCTACAATGAGCAGTTCTTC. The encoded protein is CSASLAPSSYNEQFF.

The CDR3 reads CASTRLGAQSYNEQFF. The CDR3 nucleotides are TGTGCCAGCACCAGACTGGGGGCCCAGTCCTACAATGAGCAGTTCTTC. The chain couples TRBV7-2 to TRBJ2-1; D perhaps matches TRBD1 (6 bases). With 7 bases removed from V and 1 base from J, the gap between germline ends came to 17 bases. Germline loops: CDR1 SGHTA, CDR2 FQGNSA. The CDR3 runs 16 residues.

This clonotype has at least ten counts. The chain joins TRBV20-1 to TRBJ2-4; 7 bases match TRBD1. Germline V gene sequence: CDR1 DFQATT, CDR2 SNEGSKA (reference sequence). With 6 bases clipped from V and 1 base from J, the junction kept 9 bases outside the gene matches. This CDR3 region has 15 residues. This CDR3 reads CSAEETGIAKNIQYF. The CDR3 nucleotides read TGCAGTGCAGAAGAGACAGGGATTGCCAAAAACATTCAGTACTTC.

This clonotype occurred a few times. Here the CDR3 DNA reads TGTGCCAGCAGTGACTCCCCGAACACTGAAGCTTTCTTT. The encoded protein is CASSDSPNTEAFF. The chain has TRBV6-4 and TRBJ1-1; D unresolved. The CDR3 runs 13 residues. V lost 0 bases and J 1 base, leaving 3 bases between the germline ends. CDR1 is MRHNA and CDR2 is SNTAGT in the germline V gene.

This chain links TRBV6-6 with TRBJ2-7; no definite D call. CDR1 and CDR2 (germline): MNHNY, SVGAGI (reference sequence). Trimming took 5 bases from V and 3 from J, leaving 14 bases between them. The length of the CDR3 is 14 residues. In nucleotides, the CDR3 is TGTGCCAGCAGTCGTCCCTTCGACGGCTACGAGCAGTACTTC. This translates into CASSRPFDGYEQYF.